Listed below are T cell receptor beta chains from one sample, sequenced in a study of shared clonotypes between healthy human individuals. The protocol was immunoSEQ multiplex PCR, while the TCRdb copy is restricted to in-frame clones and leaves out a portion. The table has over a million clones, around 98.5% seen once; the top ten hold approximately 0.4%. Sequencing used naive CD4+ T cells sorted from blood. The receptors were gathered from a man in his thirties or forties in good health. The CDR3 runs from the conserved cysteine through the conserved F or W. Fields, in order: J gene, D gene, clone size, CDR3 length, V gene, CDR3 protein, CDR3 DNA. D genes are given only for firm matches. Where a row states a size, it is once, few, many or the class of an expanded clone; other rows omit it.

J: TRBJ2-7; D: NA; size: NA; length: 17; V: TRBV15; CDR3: CATSRTELGTITGEQYF; DNA: TGTGCCACCAGCAGAACCGAACTTGGGACAATCACGGGAGAGCAGTACTTC
J: TRBJ2-6; D: NA; size: NA; length: 15; V: TRBV12-5; CDR3: CASGLGRSGANVLTF; DNA: TGTGCTAGTGGTTTGGGCCGATCTGGGGCCAACGTCCTGACTTTC
J: TRBJ1-5; D: TRBD1; size: NA; length: 15; V: TRBV27; CDR3: CASRGGQSFNQPQHF; DNA: TGTGCCAGCAGAGGGGGACAGTCGTTCAATCAGCCCCAGCATTTT
J: TRBJ1-1; D: TRBD1; size: few; length: 14; V: TRBV29-1; CDR3: CSVGTGGLNTEAFF; DNA: TGCAGCGTTGGGACAGGGGGCTTGAACACTGAAGCTTTCTTT
J: TRBJ1-3; D: NA; size: once; length: 16; V: TRBV2; CDR3: CASKSVFREKTNTIYF; DNA: TGTGCCAGCAAATCGGTATTCCGGGAGAAAACAAACACCATATATTTT
J: TRBJ1-5; D: NA; size: NA; length: 16; V: TRBV28; CDR3: CASSPPGPQGNQPQHF; DNA: TGTGCCAGCAGCCCACCGGGACCCCAGGGCAATCAGCCCCAGCATTTT
J: TRBJ2-1; D: NA; size: NA; length: 12; V: TRBV2; CDR3: CASSDDPEEQFF; DNA: TGTGCCAGCAGTGATGATCCCGAGGAGCAGTTCTTC
J: TRBJ2-7; D: NA; size: NA; length: 13; V: TRBV5-1; CDR3: CASSLDALYEQYF; DNA: TGCGCCAGCAGCTTGGACGCTCTCTACGAGCAGTACTTC
J: TRBJ2-1; D: TRBD2; size: NA; length: 12; V: TRBV7-8; CDR3: CASSASGRDQFF; DNA: TGTGCCAGCAGCGCTAGCGGGAGAGACCAGTTCTTC
J: TRBJ2-7; D: TRBD2; size: NA; length: 15; V: TRBV19; CDR3: CASSIALAGLYEQYF; DNA: TGTGCCAGTAGTATAGCCCTAGCGGGATTGTACGAGCAGTACTTC
J: TRBJ2-7; D: NA; size: once; length: 15; V: TRBV19; CDR3: CASSIERGSSYEQYF; DNA: TGTGCCAGTAGTATAGAAAGGGGCAGCTCCTACGAGCAGTACTTC
J: TRBJ2-7; D: TRBD1; size: NA; length: 20; V: TRBV27; CDR3: CASSFRLHRDSSLVVYEQYF; DNA: TGTGCCAGCAGTTTCCGATTACACCGGGACAGTTCCTTGGTGGTCTACGAGCAGTACTTC
J: TRBJ2-3; D: NA; size: NA; length: 14; V: TRBV5-1; CDR3: CASSLAGGGDTQYF; DNA: TGCGCCAGCAGCTTGGCCGGGGGTGGCGATACGCAGTATTTT
J: TRBJ1-5; D: NA; size: NA; length: 13; V: TRBV19; CDR3: CASSIGLSQPQHF; DNA: TGTGCCAGTAGTATTGGGTTGAGTCAGCCCCAGCATTTT
J: TRBJ1-2; D: TRBD1; size: NA; length: 12; V: TRBV10-3; CDR3: CAITGTGHGYTF; DNA: TGTGCCATCACCGGGACAGGGCATGGCTACACCTTC
J: TRBJ1-5; D: NA; size: NA; length: 14; V: TRBV7-9; CDR3: CASSLRGGDQPQHF; DNA: TGTGCCAGCAGCTTAAGGGGCGGGGATCAGCCCCAGCATTTT
J: TRBJ2-2; D: TRBD1; size: NA; length: 18; V: TRBV27; CDR3: CASSFLSPTGGLTGELFF; DNA: TGTGCCAGCAGTTTTCTTTCCCCGACAGGGGGCCTTACCGGGGAGCTGTTTTTT
J: TRBJ2-7; D: NA; size: NA; length: 13; V: TRBV5-1; CDR3: CASSLEPDYEQYF; DNA: TGCGCCAGCAGCTTGGAGCCGGACTACGAGCAGTACTTC
J: TRBJ2-7; D: NA; size: NA; length: 13; V: TRBV18; CDR3: CASSRGPGYEQYF; DNA: TGTGCCAGCTCACGGGGACCGGGCTACGAGCAGTACTTC
J: TRBJ2-6; D: TRBD1; size: NA; length: 17; V: TRBV19; CDR3: CASSIADRGPGANVLTF; DNA: TGTGCCAGTAGTATAGCCGACAGGGGGCCTGGGGCCAACGTCCTGACTTTC
J: TRBJ1-5; D: NA; size: NA; length: 13; V: TRBV27; CDR3: CASSSDRSQPQHF; DNA: TGTGCCAGCAGTTCGGACCGCAGTCAGCCCCAGCATTTT
J: TRBJ2-1; D: NA; size: NA; length: 14; V: TRBV15; CDR3: CATSRGLDNNEQFF; DNA: TGTGCCACCAGCAGAGGACTAGACAACAATGAGCAGTTCTTC
J: TRBJ2-2; D: NA; size: NA; length: 17; V: TRBV12-5; CDR3: CASGLLGVSVKGGELFF; DNA: TGTGCTAGTGGTTTGTTAGGGGTTAGCGTTAAGGGCGGGGAGCTGTTTTTT
J: TRBJ2-2; D: NA; size: once; length: 15; V: TRBV7-2; CDR3: CASSSPPMGTGELFF; DNA: TGTGCCAGCAGCTCCCCCCCTATGGGCACCGGGGAGCTGTTTTTT
J: TRBJ2-5; D: TRBD1; size: NA; length: 16; V: TRBV5-4; CDR3: CASSLGDRAVGETQYF; DNA: TGTGCCAGCAGCTTGGGGGACAGGGCCGTAGGAGAGACCCAGTACTTC
J: TRBJ1-1; D: NA; size: NA; length: 15; V: TRBV19; CDR3: CASSSDVARNTEAFF; DNA: TGTGCCAGTAGTTCGGACGTGGCGCGGAACACTGAAGCTTTCTTT
J: TRBJ1-1; D: TRBD1; size: NA; length: 14; V: TRBV5-1; CDR3: CASSWDRGNTEAFF; DNA: TGCGCCAGCAGCTGGGACAGGGGCAACACTGAAGCTTTCTTT
J: TRBJ1-2; D: TRBD1; size: NA; length: 13; V: TRBV23-1; CDR3: CASSIRGQDGYTF; DNA: TGCGCCAGCAGTATCAGGGGGCAGGATGGCTACACCTTC
J: TRBJ2-3; D: TRBD1; size: once; length: 14; V: TRBV18; CDR3: CASSPWTGSDTQYF; DNA: TGTGCCAGCTCACCTTGGACAGGGTCAGATACGCAGTATTTT
J: TRBJ2-7; D: TRBD1; size: NA; length: 14; V: TRBV11-2; CDR3: CASSRDSYSYEQYF; DNA: TGTGCCAGCAGCCGGGACAGCTACTCCTACGAGCAGTACTTC
J: TRBJ2-1; D: TRBD2; size: NA; length: 15; V: TRBV9; CDR3: CASSVGASGSFEQFF; DNA: TGTGCCAGCAGCGTAGGGGCTAGCGGGAGTTTTGAGCAGTTCTTC
J: TRBJ1-1; D: NA; size: NA; length: 15; V: TRBV28; CDR3: CASRTIQGWNTEAFF; DNA: TGTGCCAGCAGAACTATCCAGGGGTGGAACACTGAAGCTTTCTTT
J: TRBJ2-3; D: TRBD2; size: NA; length: 14; V: TRBV6-1; CDR3: CASRKREGPDTQYF; DNA: TGTGCCAGCAGGAAGCGGGAGGGCCCGGATACGCAGTATTTT
J: TRBJ2-1; D: TRBD2; size: NA; length: 18; V: TRBV7-7; CDR3: CASSRRMGGRDSYNEQFF; DNA: TGTGCTAGCAGCCGGCGAATGGGGGGGAGGGACTCCTACAATGAGCAGTTCTTC
J: TRBJ2-7; D: NA; size: NA; length: 10; V: TRBV11-2; CDR3: CASSSYEQYF; DNA: TGTGCCAGCAGCTCATACGAGCAGTACTTC
J: TRBJ1-5; D: NA; size: NA; length: 14; V: TRBV28; CDR3: CASRVGGGNQPQHF; DNA: TGTGCCAGCAGAGTAGGTGGGGGCAATCAGCCCCAGCATTTT
J: TRBJ2-1; D: NA; size: NA; length: 13; V: TRBV5-4; CDR3: CASSLGGYNEQFF; DNA: TGTGCCAGCAGCTTGGGTGGGTACAATGAGCAGTTCTTC
J: TRBJ2-7; D: NA; size: NA; length: 16; V: TRBV11-2; CDR3: CASSLRVADDRYEQYF; DNA: TGTGCCAGCAGCTTACGAGTAGCGGACGATAGGTACGAGCAGTACTTC
J: TRBJ2-7; D: TRBD2; size: NA; length: 17; V: TRBV25-1; CDR3: CASSEFCGRTSSYEQYF; DNA: TGTGCCAGCAGTGAATTTTGCGGGAGGACGAGCTCCTACGAGCAGTACTTC
J: TRBJ2-2; D: TRBD1; size: NA; length: 15; V: TRBV5-1; CDR3: CASSPRDRVTGELFF; DNA: TGCGCCAGCAGCCCCCGGGACAGGGTCACCGGGGAGCTGTTTTTT
J: TRBJ2-5; D: TRBD2; size: NA; length: 19; V: TRBV7-6; CDR3: CASSFEKTGLAGVKETQYF; DNA: TGTGCCAGCAGCTTTGAGAAAACTGGACTAGCGGGAGTGAAAGAGACCCAGTACTTC
J: TRBJ2-7; D: TRBD2; size: NA; length: 15; V: TRBV5-4; CDR3: CASSHKAGPTGEQYF; DNA: TGTGCCAGCAGCCATAAAGCGGGACCAACGGGCGAGCAGTACTTC
J: TRBJ2-3; D: NA; size: NA; length: 16; V: TRBV6-5; CDR3: CASSYSEVPSTDTQYF; DNA: TGTGCCAGCAGTTACTCCGAAGTCCCTAGCACAGATACGCAGTATTTT
J: TRBJ2-1; D: TRBD1; size: NA; length: 19; V: TRBV7-8; CDR3: CASSLGALRGQGLVDEQFF; DNA: TGTGCCAGCAGCTTAGGAGCTTTGAGGGGACAGGGATTAGTCGATGAGCAGTTCTTC
J: TRBJ1-5; D: NA; size: NA; length: 14; V: TRBV28; CDR3: CASSWWGGNQPQHF; DNA: TGTGCCAGCAGTTGGTGGGGGGGCAATCAGCCCCAGCATTTT